A selection of T cell receptor beta chains follows, all from one sample in a study of blood T cell repertoires in COVID-19. The data were produced by immunoSEQ multiplex PCR, yet TCRdb's version contains in-frame clones alone and is incomplete. The table includes about 250,000 clones, roughly four fifths detected once. The specimen sequenced was peripheral blood. The source is a man older than 75 with acute or convalescent COVID-19. Both conserved end residues are part of each CDR3. Fields, in order: D gene, clone size, V gene, J gene, CDR3 protein, CDR3 DNA. The D gene is left open where the match is weak. Where a row states a size, it is once, few, many or the class of an expanded clone; other rows omit it.

-	-	TRBV12-3/TRBV12-4	TRBJ2-1	CASSSTSSQQFF	TGTGCCAGCAGTTCCACCTCTAGCCAGCAGTTCTTC
TRBD1	-	TRBV14	TRBJ1-4	CASSRRGGNEKLFF	TGTGCCAGCAGCCGTCGAGGGGGCAATGAAAAACTGTTTTTT
TRBD1	-	TRBV6-1	TRBJ2-5	CASSEPNRDRGLKTQYF	TGTGCCAGCAGTGAACCAAACCGGGACAGGGGTTTGAAGACCCAGTACTTC
TRBD1	few	TRBV19	TRBJ1-5	CASSITGGSVQHF	TGTGCCAGTAGTATTACAGGGGGTTCAGTCCAGCATTTT
-	-	TRBV11-2	TRBJ2-1	CASSLGRAGQDNEQFF	TGTGCCAGCAGCTTAGGTCGGGCAGGGCAAGATAATGAGCAGTTCTTC
-	once	TRBV2	TRBJ2-7	CASNYRGGSYEQYF	TGTGCCAGCAATTACAGGGGAGGCTCCTACGAGCAGTACTTC
-	-	TRBV7-3	TRBJ2-5	CASRKAGETQYF	TGTGCCAGCCGCAAAGCGGGAGAGACCCAGTACTTC
TRBD2	-	TRBV3-1/TRBV3-2	TRBJ2-7	CASSPLAESYEQYF	TGTGCCAGCAGCCCCCTAGCGGAGTCCTACGAGCAGTACTTC
-	once	TRBV10-3	TRBJ2-5	CAISLGHQQETQYF	TGTGCCATCAGCTTGGGACACCAACAAGAGACCCAGTACTTC
-	-	TRBV9	TRBJ1-3	CASSLEKRATTGNTIYF	TGTGCCAGCAGCCTAGAAAAGCGAGCAACTACAGGAAACACCATATATTTT
-	-	TRBV6-5	TRBJ1-2	CAVQGGGPYGYTF	TGTGCCGTTCAGGGAGGTGGTCCCTATGGCTACACCTTC
TRBD2	-	TRBV7-2	TRBJ2-2	CASSLGLAGGYTGELFF	TGTGCCAGCAGCTTGGGACTAGCGGGAGGCTACACCGGGGAGCTGTTTTTT
-	-	TRBV6-6	TRBJ2-1	CASSYNRNEQFF	TGTGCCAGCAGTTACAATAGAAATGAGCAGTTCTTC
-	few	TRBV2	TRBJ2-5	CASSKDGERIGTQYF	TGTGCCAGCAGCAAGGACGGGGAAAGAATCGGGACCCAGTACTTC
TRBD1	-	TRBV18	TRBJ1-2	CASSPPGQQNYGYTF	TGTGCCAGCTCACCCCCGGGACAGCAGAACTATGGCTACACCTTC
-	-	TRBV29-1	TRBJ2-5	CSVEKDLGPKETQYF	TGCAGCGTTGAAAAGGACTTAGGTCCGAAGGAGACCCAGTACTTC
-	-	TRBV6-5	TRBJ1-2	CASRSSYRDTYGYTF	TGTGCCAGCAGATCCTCATATCGGGACACCTATGGCTACACCTTC
-	-	TRBV12-3/TRBV12-4	TRBJ2-3	CASSSAGLTQYF	TGTGCCAGCAGTTCGGCGGGTTTAACGCAGTATTTT
TRBD2	-	TRBV5-1	TRBJ2-2	CASSPMGLNTGELFF	TGCGCCAGCAGCCCTATGGGACTAAACACCGGGGAGCTGTTTTTT
-	once	TRBV5-3	TRBJ1-6	CARSPPSSYNSPLHF	TGTGCCAGAAGCCCCCCTAGCTCCTATAATTCACCCCTCCACTTT